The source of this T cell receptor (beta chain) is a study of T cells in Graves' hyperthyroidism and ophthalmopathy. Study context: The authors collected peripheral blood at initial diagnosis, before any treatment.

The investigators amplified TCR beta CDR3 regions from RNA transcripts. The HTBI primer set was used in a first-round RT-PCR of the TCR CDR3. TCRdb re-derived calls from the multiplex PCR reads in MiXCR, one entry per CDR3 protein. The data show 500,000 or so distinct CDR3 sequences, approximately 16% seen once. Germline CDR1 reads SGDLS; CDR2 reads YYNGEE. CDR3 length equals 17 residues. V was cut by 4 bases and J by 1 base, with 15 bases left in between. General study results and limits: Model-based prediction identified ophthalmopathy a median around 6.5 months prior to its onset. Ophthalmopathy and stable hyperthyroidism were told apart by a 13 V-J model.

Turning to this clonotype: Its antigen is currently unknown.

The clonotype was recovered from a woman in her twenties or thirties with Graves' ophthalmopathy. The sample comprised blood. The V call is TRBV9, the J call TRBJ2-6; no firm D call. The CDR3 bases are TGTGCCAGCAGCCCTCATGGTCGTAGTTCTGGGGCCAACGTCCTGACTTTC. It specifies CASSPHGRSSGANVLTF.